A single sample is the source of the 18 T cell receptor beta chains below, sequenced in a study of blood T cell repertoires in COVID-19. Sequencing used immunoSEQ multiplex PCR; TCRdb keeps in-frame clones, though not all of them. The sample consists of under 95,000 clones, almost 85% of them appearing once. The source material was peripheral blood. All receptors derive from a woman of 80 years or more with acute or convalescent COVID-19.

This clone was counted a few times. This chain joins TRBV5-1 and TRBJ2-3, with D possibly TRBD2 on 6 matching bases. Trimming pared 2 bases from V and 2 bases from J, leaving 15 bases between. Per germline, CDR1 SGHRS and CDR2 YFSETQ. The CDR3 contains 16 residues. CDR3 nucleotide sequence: TGCGCCAGCAGCTTTTCTGGCGGGGAGTACACAGATACGCAGTATTTT. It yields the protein CASSFSGGEYTDTQYF.

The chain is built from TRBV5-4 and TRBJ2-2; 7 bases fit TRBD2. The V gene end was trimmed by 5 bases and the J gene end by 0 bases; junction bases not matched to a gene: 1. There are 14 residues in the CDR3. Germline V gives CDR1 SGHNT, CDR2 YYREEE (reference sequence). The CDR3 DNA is TGTGCCAGCAGGAGCGGGACGAACACCGGGGAGCTGTTTTTT. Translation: CASRSGTNTGELFF.

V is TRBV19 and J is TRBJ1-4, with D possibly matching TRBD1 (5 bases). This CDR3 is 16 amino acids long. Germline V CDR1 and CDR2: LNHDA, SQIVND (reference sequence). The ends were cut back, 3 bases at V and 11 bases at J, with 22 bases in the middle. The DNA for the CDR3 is TGTGCCAGTAGTATCGGGGGGATTCTGAGTTCCGAGAAACTGTTTTTT. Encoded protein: CASSIGGILSSEKLFF.

CDR3 amino acids: CASKPPGTSTDTQYF. The CDR3 DNA follows: TGTGCCAGCAAGCCCCCAGGGACTAGCACAGATACGCAGTATTTT. The J gene is TRBJ2-3, the V gene TRBV11-2; TRBD2 might be the D (6 bases). Trimming left V 7 bases short and J 0 bases short, with 14 bases between. The CDR3 spans 15 residues. CDR1 and CDR2 (germline): SGHAT, FQNNGV. Variable domain in full (rest from reference TRBV11-2 and TRBJ2-3): EAGVAQSPRYKIIEKRQSVAFWCNPISGHATLYWYQQILGQGPKLLIQFQNNGVVDDSQLPKDRFSAERLKGVDSTLKIQPAKLEDSAVYLCASKPPGTSTDTQYFGPGTRLTVL.

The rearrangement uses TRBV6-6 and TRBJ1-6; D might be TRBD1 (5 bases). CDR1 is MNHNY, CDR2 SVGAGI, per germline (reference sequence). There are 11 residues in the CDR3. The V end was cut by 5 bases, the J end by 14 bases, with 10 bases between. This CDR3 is CASSGQGTLHF. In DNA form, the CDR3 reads TGTGCCAGCAGTGGTCAGGGAACCCTCCACTTT.

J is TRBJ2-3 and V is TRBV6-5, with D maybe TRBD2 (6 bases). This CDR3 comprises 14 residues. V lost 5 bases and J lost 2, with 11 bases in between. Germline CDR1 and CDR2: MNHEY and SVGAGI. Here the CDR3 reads CASSLAGLTDTQYF. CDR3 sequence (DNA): TGTGCCAGCAGTCTCGCGGGGCTCACAGATACGCAGTATTTT.

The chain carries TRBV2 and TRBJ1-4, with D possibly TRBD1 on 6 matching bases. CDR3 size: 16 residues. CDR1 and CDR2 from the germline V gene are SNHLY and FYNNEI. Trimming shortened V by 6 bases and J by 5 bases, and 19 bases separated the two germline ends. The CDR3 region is CASRSSRDIINEKLFF. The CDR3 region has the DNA TGTGCCAGCAGAAGCTCCCGGGACATTATAAATGAAAAACTGTTTTTT.

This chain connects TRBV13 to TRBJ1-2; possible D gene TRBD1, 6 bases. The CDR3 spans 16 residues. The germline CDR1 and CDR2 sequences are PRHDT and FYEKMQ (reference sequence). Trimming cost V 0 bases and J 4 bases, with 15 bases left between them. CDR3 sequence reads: CASSLGGGAGSYGYTF. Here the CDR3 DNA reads TGTGCCAGCAGCTTAGGAGGGGGAGCTGGCAGCTATGGCTACACCTTC. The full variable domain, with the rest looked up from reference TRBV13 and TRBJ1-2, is AAGVIQSPRHLIKEKRETATLKCYPIPRHDTVYWYQQGPGQDPQFLISFYEKMQSDKGSIPDRFSAQQFSDYHSELNMSSLELGDSALYFCASSLGGGAGSYGYTFGSGTRLTVV.

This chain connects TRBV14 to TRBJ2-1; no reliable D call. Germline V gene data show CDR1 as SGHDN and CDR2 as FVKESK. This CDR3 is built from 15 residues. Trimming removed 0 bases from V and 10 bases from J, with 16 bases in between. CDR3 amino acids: CASSQDQSTSREQFF. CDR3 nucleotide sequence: TGTGCCAGCAGCCAAGATCAGTCTACCTCTAGAGAGCAGTTCTTC.

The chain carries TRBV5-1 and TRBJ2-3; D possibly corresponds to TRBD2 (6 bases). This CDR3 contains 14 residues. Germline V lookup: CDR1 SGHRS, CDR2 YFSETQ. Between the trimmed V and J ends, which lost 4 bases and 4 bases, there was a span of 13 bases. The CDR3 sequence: CASSPGVGADTQYF. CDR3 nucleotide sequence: TGCGCCAGCAGCCCGGGGGTAGGGGCAGATACGCAGTATTTT.

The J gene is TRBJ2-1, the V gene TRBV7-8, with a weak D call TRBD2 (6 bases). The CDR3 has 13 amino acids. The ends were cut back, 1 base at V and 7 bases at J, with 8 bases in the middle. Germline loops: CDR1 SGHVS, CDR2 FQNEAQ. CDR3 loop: CASSLGGVNEQFF. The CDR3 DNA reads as TGTGCCAGCAGCTTAGGGGGGGTAAATGAGCAGTTCTTC.

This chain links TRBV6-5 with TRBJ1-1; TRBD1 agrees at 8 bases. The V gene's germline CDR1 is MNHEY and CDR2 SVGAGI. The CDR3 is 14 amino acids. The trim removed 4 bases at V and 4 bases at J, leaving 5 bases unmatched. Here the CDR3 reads CASSSTTGGTEAFF. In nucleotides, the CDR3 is TGTGCCAGCAGTTCCACAACAGGGGGCACTGAAGCTTTCTTT.

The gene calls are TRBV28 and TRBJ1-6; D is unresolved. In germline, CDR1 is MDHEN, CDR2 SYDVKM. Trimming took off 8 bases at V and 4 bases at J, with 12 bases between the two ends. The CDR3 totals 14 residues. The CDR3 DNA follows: TGTGCCAGCGGAGAGGCTACTTATAATTCACCCCTCCACTTT. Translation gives CASGEATYNSPLHF.

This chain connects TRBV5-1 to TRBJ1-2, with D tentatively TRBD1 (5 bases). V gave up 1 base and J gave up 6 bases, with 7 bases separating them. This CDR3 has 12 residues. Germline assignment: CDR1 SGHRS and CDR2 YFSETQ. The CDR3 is CASSLRRDGYTF. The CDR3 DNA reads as TGCGCCAGCAGCTTGCGCAGGGATGGCTACACCTTC.

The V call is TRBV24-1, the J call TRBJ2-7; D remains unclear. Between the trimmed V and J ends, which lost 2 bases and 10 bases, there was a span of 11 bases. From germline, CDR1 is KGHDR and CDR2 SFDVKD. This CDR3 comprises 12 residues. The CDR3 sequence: CATSDSQSRQYF. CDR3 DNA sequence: TGTGCCACCAGTGATTCCCAGTCCCGACAGTACTTC.

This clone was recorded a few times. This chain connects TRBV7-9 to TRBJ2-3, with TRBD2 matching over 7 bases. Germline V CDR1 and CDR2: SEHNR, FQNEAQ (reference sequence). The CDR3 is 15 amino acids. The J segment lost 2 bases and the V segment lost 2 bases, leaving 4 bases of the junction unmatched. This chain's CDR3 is CASSLWDYNTDTQYF. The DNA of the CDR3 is TGTGCCAGCAGCTTATGGGACTATAACACAGATACGCAGTATTTT.

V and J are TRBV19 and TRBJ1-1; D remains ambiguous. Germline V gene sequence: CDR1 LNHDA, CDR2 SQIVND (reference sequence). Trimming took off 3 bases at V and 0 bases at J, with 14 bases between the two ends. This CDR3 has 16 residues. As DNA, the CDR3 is TGTGCCAGTAGTATTGGAGCCCGGGGTGTGAACACTGAAGCTTTCTTT. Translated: CASSIGARGVNTEAFF. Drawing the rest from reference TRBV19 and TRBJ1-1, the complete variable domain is DGGITQSPKYLFRKEGQNVTLSCEQNLNHDAMYWYRQDPGQGLRLIYYSQIVNDFQKGDIAEGYSVSREKKESFPLTVTSAQKNPTAFYLCASSIGARGVNTEAFFGQGTRLTVV.

The DNA for the CDR3 is TGTGCCAGCTCACAAGGGGACAGTCTAGCCAAAAACATTCAGTACTTC. It is translated as CASSQGDSLAKNIQYF. This rearrangement joins TRBV18 to TRBJ2-4; 7 bases are shared with TRBD1. The CDR3 runs to 16 residues. The germline V gene has CDR1 KGHSH and CDR2 LQKENI. J lost 0 bases, V lost 4 bases, and 6 bases had no gene match.